One sample yielded the 7 T cell receptor beta chains listed below, sequenced in a study of blood T cell repertoires in COVID-19. The data were produced by immunoSEQ multiplex PCR, yet TCRdb's version contains in-frame clones alone and is incomplete. In the table there are 200,000 to 300,000 clones, around four fifths of which are singletons. The specimen was peripheral blood. Receptors were obtained from a woman in her fifties or sixties with active or convalescent COVID-19.

The chain uses TRBV7-9 and TRBJ1-6, with 8 bases identical to TRBD1. The V segment lost 5 bases and the J segment 3 bases; nucleotides outside the gene matches: 9. This CDR3 comprises 17 residues. The germline V gene has CDR1 SEHNR and CDR2 FQNEAQ (reference sequence). CDR3 DNA: TGTGCCAGCAGCGTGTACAGGGGGGAAGGCTATAATTCACCCCTCCACTTT. Its translation is CASSVYRGEGYNSPLHF. Based on the CDR3 plus reference TRBV7-9 and TRBJ1-6, the full variable domain is DTGVSQNPRHKITKRGQNVTFRCDPISEHNRLYWYRQTLGQGPEFLTYFQNEAQLEKSRLLSDRFSAERPKGSFSTLEIQRTEQGDSAMYLCASSVYRGEGYNSPLHFGNGTRLTVT.

Here the CDR3 DNA reads TGTGCCAGCAGCGCGTTGGGGGCCTCGAACACTGAAGCTTTCTTT. Translating it yields CASSALGASNTEAFF. The V call is TRBV7-9, the J call TRBJ1-1, with a tentative D call TRBD1 (6 bases). Per the germline V gene, CDR1 is SEHNR and CDR2 is FQNEAQ (reference sequence). The V and J ends lost 5 bases and 1 base respectively, with 14 bases between them. The CDR3 runs 15 residues.

This clone was detected once. V and J are TRBV5-1 and TRBJ2-7, with 11 bases identical to TRBD2. The CDR3 runs to 16 residues. CDR1 and CDR2 from the germline V gene are SGHRS and YFSETQ. Trimming removed 6 bases from V and 0 bases from J; junction bases left unmatched: 8. The CDR3 DNA sequence: TGCGCCAGCACATGGACTAGCGGGCGGAGCTCCTACGAGCAGTACTTC. Its protein is CASTWTSGRSSYEQYF.

This clone was counted a single time. The chain couples TRBV4-1 to TRBJ2-6; D perhaps matches TRBD2 (5 bases). Germline CDR1 is MGHRA and CDR2 is YSYEKL. Between the trimmed V and J ends, which lost 0 bases and 4 bases, there was a span of 13 bases. The CDR3 is made up of 17 amino acids. The DNA of the CDR3 is TGCGCCAGCAGCCAAGATAAGTGGTCGGGGGGGGCCAACGTCCTGACTTTC. It specifies CASSQDKWSGGANVLTF.

This clone has more than one count but fewer than ten. V is TRBV19 and J is TRBJ2-7; D gene unclear. V shed 7 bases and J shed 2 bases, with 9 bases lying between them. CDR3 length: 12 amino acids. Germline V CDR1 and CDR2: LNHDA, SQIVND (reference sequence). CDR3 coding DNA: TGTGCCAGTAATCTGGCCCCCTACGAGCAGTACTTC. Residues: CASNLAPYEQYF.

The rearrangement joins TRBV5-1 to TRBJ2-7; 9 bases fit TRBD1. Unmatched junction bases numbered 7, after V lost 4 bases and J lost 5 bases. The CDR3 has 14 residues. Germline-derived CDR1 and CDR2 are SGHRS and YFSETQ. The CDR3 here is CASSPGQGPHEQYF. DNA for the CDR3: TGCGCCAGCAGCCCGGGACAGGGACCCCACGAGCAGTACTTC.

The chain employs TRBV7-9 and TRBJ2-7, with 7 bases identical to TRBD1. V was clipped by 5 bases and J by 1 base; unmatched bases: 8. The CDR3 extends over 15 amino acids. Per the germline V gene, CDR1 is SEHNR and CDR2 is FQNEAQ (reference sequence). The CDR3 is CASSERGPFSYEQYF. The CDR3 nucleotides are TGTGCCAGCAGCGAAAGGGGGCCCTTTTCCTACGAGCAGTACTTC.